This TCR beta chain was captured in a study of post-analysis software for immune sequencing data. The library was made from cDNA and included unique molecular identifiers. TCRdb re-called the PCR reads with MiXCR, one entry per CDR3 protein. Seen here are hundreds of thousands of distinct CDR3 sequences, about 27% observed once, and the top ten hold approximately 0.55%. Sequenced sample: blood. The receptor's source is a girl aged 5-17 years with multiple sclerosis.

The CDR3 coding sequence is TGCGCCAGCAGCTTGGATGCAGGGCGGGATGAAAAACTGTTTTTT. It codes for CASSLDAGRDEKLFF. The genes are TRBV5-1 and TRBJ1-4; possibly TRBD1 for D (5 bases). This CDR3 has 15 residues. The germline gives CDR1 SGHRS, CDR2 YFSETQ. V lost 0 bases, J lost 6 bases, and 12 bases lay in between.